This entry is about one T cell receptor (beta chain). This record comes from a study of T cell changes during pregnancy in multiple sclerosis. TCRdb's copy holds only in-frame clones and misses some; the assay was immunoSEQ multiplex PCR. The table lists more than 90,000 clones, around 92% of them singletons. After removal of 3 bases from V and 1 base from J, the junction contained 13 bases not matched to a gene. CDR3 length: 19 residues. Germline values: CDR1 SGHRS, CDR2 YFSETQ. Material: peripheral blood, obtained after pregnancy. The J gene is TRBJ1-4, the V gene TRBV5-1, with 9 bases lining up with TRBD1. This receptor was taken from a female donor with multiple sclerosis, enrolled in a pregnancy study. In DNA, the CDR3 is TGCGCCAGCAGCTCGGGACAGGGTTTAGTTGGGGGAACTAATGAAAAACTGTTTTTT. As protein: CASSSGQGLVGGTNEKLFF.